These 26 T cell receptor beta chains were sequenced from one sample in a study of post-analysis software for immune sequencing data. General study findings and limits: Among four or five TRBV segments more frequent in patients than controls were TRBV5-6, TRBV5-1 and TRBV20-1.

The authors incorporated unique molecular identifiers into the TCR beta cDNA libraries. From the PCR reads, TCRdb called clonotypes with MiXCR, one entry per CDR3 protein. In the table there are 350,000 to 450,000 distinct CDR3 sequences, less than 40% of which are singletons. No antigen has been assigned to these receptors. Material: blood. The receptors stem from a girl aged 5 to 17 with multiple sclerosis.

The chain combines TRBV20-1 with TRBJ2-5, with 7 bases identical to TRBD2. Looked up from germline, CDR1 is DFQATT and CDR2 is SNEGSKA (reference sequence). V trimming: 5 bases; J trimming: 2 bases; junction bases outside the gene matches: 14. The CDR3 totals 16 residues. The CDR3 DNA follows: TGCAGTGCTCGGACGGGGGGTACGGTGGCTCAAGAGACCCAGTACTTC. Its translation is CSARTGGTVAQETQYF.

The rearrangement joins TRBV20-1 to TRBJ2-7; 7 bases map to TRBD2. CDR3 length: 14 residues. From germline, CDR1 is DFQATT and CDR2 SNEGSKA (reference sequence). After removal of 4 bases from V and 2 bases from J, the junction contained 8 bases not matched to a gene. The CDR3 coding sequence is TGCAGTGCTACCCACTCGCGGGGGACCTACGAGCAGTACTTC. This gives the protein CSATHSRGTYEQYF.

This clonotype occurred many times. This sequence joins TRBV6-6 and TRBJ1-2; a possible D gene is TRBD1 (5 bases). This CDR3 is built from 15 residues. V was trimmed by 4 bases and J by 2 bases, leaving 14 bases between them. Germline V gene sequence: CDR1 MNHNY, CDR2 SVGAGI (reference sequence). CDR3 in DNA: TGTGCCAGCAGTTCACCCCGGACAAGCAACTATGGCTACACCTTC. As protein: CASSSPRTSNYGYTF.

V usage is TRBV5-1 and J usage is TRBJ1-3, with 8 positions matching TRBD1. V was pared by 4 bases and J by 1 base, with 4 bases of the junction left unmatched. The CDR3 covers 15 residues. Germline CDR1 reads SGHRS; CDR2 reads YFSETQ. The CDR3 DNA sequence: TGCGCCAGCAGCGAGGGACAGGCTTCTGGAAACACCATATATTTT. It yields the protein CASSEGQASGNTIYF.

This clonotype was picked up a small number of times. The V and J genes are TRBV20-1 and TRBJ1-1; maybe TRBD1 (5 bases). The V gene's germline CDR1 is DFQATT and CDR2 SNEGSKA (reference sequence). Trimming cost V 0 bases and J 1 base, with 12 bases left between them. CDR3 length equals 15 residues. DNA of the CDR3: TGCAGTGCTAGAGAGGGGGGGAGGGGGAACACTGAAGCTTTCTTT. It specifies CSAREGGRGNTEAFF.

The chain combines TRBV9 with TRBJ2-5; TRBD2 matches at 11 bases. The DNA end is a closer match to TRBJ2-7, so the J assignment may be wrong. The length of the CDR3 is 15 residues. Germline V CDR1 and CDR2: SGDLS, YYNGEE. CDR3 nucleotide sequence: TGTGCCAGCAGCTTACTAGCGGGGGCTACCTACGAGCAGTACTTC. Translation: CASSLLAGATYEQYF.

The V call is TRBV7-8, the J call TRBJ2-5; 7 bases line up with TRBD2. The germline V gene encodes CDR1 SGHVS and CDR2 FQNEAQ. The CDR3 contains 17 residues. V lost 5 bases, J lost 3 bases, and 15 bases stayed unmatched. The CDR3 sequence is CASSPYRQGTKKETQYF. In nucleotides, the CDR3 is TGTGCCAGCAGCCCGTACCGGCAAGGGACTAAAAAAGAGACCCAGTACTTC.

This clonotype was detected a few times. J is TRBJ2-1 and V is TRBV20-1, with 8 nucleotides matching TRBD2. The CDR3 extends over 15 amino acids. Germline V gene data show CDR1 as DFQATT and CDR2 as SNEGSKA (reference sequence). The ends lost 5 bases at V and 0 bases at J; junction bases unmatched: 6. The CDR3 loop is CSALERGSSYNEQFF. The CDR3 DNA reads TGCAGTGCTCTTGAGCGGGGGAGCTCCTACAATGAGCAGTTCTTC.

CDR3 nucleotide sequence: TGTGCCAGCAGCTTATTGCCCGGGGCAACTGAAGCTTTCTTT. It codes for CASSLLPGATEAFF. The V gene is TRBV7-2, the J gene TRBJ1-1; D perhaps matches TRBD1 (5 bases). Per germline, CDR1 SGHTA and CDR2 FQGNSA. The CDR3 extends over 14 amino acids. Trimming removed 2 bases from V and 5 bases from J, with 12 bases in between.

The chain is built from TRBV5-1 and TRBJ1-2, with TRBD1 identical over 7 bases. Germline CDR1 and CDR2: SGHRS and YFSETQ. V shed 3 bases and J 1 base; nucleotides not matched to a gene: 6. This CDR3 contains 15 residues. The CDR3 region has the DNA TGCGCCAGCAGCTGGACTACAGGGGTTAACTATGGCTACACCTTC. Translation: CASSWTTGVNYGYTF.

The chain combines TRBV7-2 with TRBJ2-3, with 12 bases aligning to TRBD2. Germline-derived CDR1 and CDR2 are SGHTA and FQGNSA. With V trimmed by 2 bases and J by 0 bases, 9 bases remained unmatched. The CDR3 consists of 19 residues. The CDR3 bases are TGTGCCAGCAGCTTACCCCCTTTGACTAGCGGGGGTAGCACAGATACGCAGTATTTT. Its translation is CASSLPPLTSGGSTDTQYF.

The chain couples TRBV3-1 to TRBJ2-6; D unclear. CDR1 is LGHDT, CDR2 YNNKEL, per germline (reference sequence). Trimming cost V 7 bases and J 2 bases, with 6 bases left between them. This CDR3 spans 13 amino acids. The CDR3 bases are TGTGCCAGCACCGTGGCTGGGGCCAACGTCCTGACTTTC. Translated, it gives CASTVAGANVLTF.

This clonotype was seen a few times. The rearrangement uses TRBV12-3 or TRBV12-4 and TRBJ2-5, with TRBD2 matching over 9 bases. The junction had 9 bases not matched to a gene; V was cut back by 8 bases and J by 5 bases. The CDR3 runs 14 residues. The CDR3 region has the DNA TGTGCCAGCCGGAATAGCGGGGGTGGGGAGACCCAGTACTTC. Its translation is CASRNSGGGETQYF.

This clonotype was seen just once. The genes are TRBV7-3 and TRBJ1-1; D uncertain. The CDR3 is 13 residues long. Germline CDR1 is SGHTA and CDR2 is FQGTGA. The V and J ends lost 2 bases and 3 bases respectively, with 7 bases between them. In nucleotides, the CDR3 is TGTGCCAGCAGCTTATATGGGGACACTGAAGCTTTCTTT. Residues: CASSLYGDTEAFF.

The chain uses TRBV6-5 and TRBJ2-3; D gene unclear. The germline V and J ends were trimmed by 5 bases and 0 bases, with 9 bases remaining between them. The CDR3 is 14 amino acids. Germline CDR1 and CDR2: MNHEY and SVGAGI. The CDR3 reads CASSNKDSTDTQYF. The DNA for the CDR3 is TGTGCCAGCAGTAATAAGGACAGCACAGATACGCAGTATTTT.

This clonotype was seen a handful of times. This chain connects TRBV12-3 or TRBV12-4 to TRBJ2-7; 8 positions agree with TRBD1. There are 14 residues in the CDR3. With V trimmed by 3 bases and J by 5 bases, 6 bases remained unmatched. As DNA, the CDR3 is TGTGCCAGCAGTTTGGGCAGGGGGCAGGACGAGCAGTACTTC. Residues: CASSLGRGQDEQYF.

The chain has TRBV12-3 or TRBV12-4 and TRBJ1-5, with D tentatively TRBD1 (5 bases). V dropped 5 bases and J dropped 5 bases, with 10 bases sitting between them. CDR3 length: 13 amino acids. The CDR3 protein is CASSGDQDQPQHF. The CDR3 DNA follows: TGTGCCAGCAGTGGGGACCAGGATCAGCCCCAGCATTTT.

This chain links TRBV7-2 with TRBJ2-1; a weak D match, TRBD1 (5 bases). This CDR3 is 14 amino acids long. Germline loops: CDR1 SGHTA, CDR2 FQGNSA. V shed 6 bases and J shed 5 bases, with 14 bases lying between them. The chain's CDR3 is CASRLPTVHNEQFF. The CDR3 DNA follows: TGTGCCAGCAGACTTCCGACAGTCCACAATGAGCAGTTCTTC. Filled out from reference TRBV7-2 and TRBJ2-1, the complete variable domain reads GAGVSQSPSNKVTEKGKDVELRCDPISGHTALYWYRQSLGQGLEFLIYFQGNSAPDKSGLPSDRFSAERTGGSVSTLTIQRTQQEDSAVYLCASRLPTVHNEQFFGPGTRLTVL.

V gene TRBV9 combines with J gene TRBJ2-5; the match to TRBD2 covers 8 bases. Germline V gives CDR1 SGDLS, CDR2 YYNGEE. This CDR3 contains 15 residues. With V trimmed by 9 bases and J by 1 base, 11 bases remained unmatched. The CDR3 sequence is CANNPGTSFQETQYF. DNA of the CDR3: TGTGCCAACAACCCCGGGACTAGTTTCCAAGAGACCCAGTACTTC.

Here the CDR3 reads CASSLGLAVNNEQFF. The DNA for the CDR3 is TGTGCCAGCAGCCTAGGGCTAGCGGTAAACAATGAGCAGTTCTTC. The chain joins TRBV7-3 to TRBJ2-1, with 7 bases matching TRBD2. Germline CDR1 is SGHTA and CDR2 is FQGTGA. Trimming removed 5 bases from V and 5 bases from J; junction bases left unmatched: 9. This CDR3 has 15 amino acids.

Regarding this clonotype: One junction end disagrees with the germline gene, perhaps due to a read error. This chain links TRBV7-2 with TRBJ2-5; the D is unclear. This CDR3 contains 13 residues. Germline CDR1 reads SGHTA; CDR2 reads FQGNSA. The CDR3 reads CASSLRAPETRYF. CDR3 in DNA: TGTGCCAGCAGCTTAAGGGCTCCGGAGACCCGGTACTTC.

Only a few counts were recorded for this clonotype. V usage is TRBV5-1 and J usage is TRBJ1-1; D not certain. Germline CDR1 is SGHRS and CDR2 is YFSETQ. The CDR3 length is 13 residues. Trimming took off 6 bases at V and 2 bases at J, with 11 bases between the two ends. The CDR3 sequence: CASKTFLNTEAFF. The CDR3 DNA reads as TGCGCCAGCAAAACATTTCTTAACACTGAAGCTTTCTTT.

The CDR3, as DNA: TGCGCCAGCAGCCAGGGGAGCACCTACGAGCAGTACTTC. This codes for CASSQGSTYEQYF. The V and J genes are TRBV4-1 and TRBJ2-7; the D gene is possibly TRBD2 (5 bases). The CDR3 covers 13 residues. The germline V gene has CDR1 MGHRA and CDR2 YSYEKL. V lost 3 bases, J lost 2 bases, and 8 bases lay in between.

In regard to this clonotype: The germline gene is not matched at one end of the junction; a read error may be the cause. The chain carries TRBV12-3 or TRBV12-4 and TRBJ1-6; no definite D call. This CDR3 comprises 15 residues. The CDR3 reads CACSLGPKINSPLHF. CDR3 nucleotides: TGTGCCTGCAGCCTGGGCCCCAAGATAAATTCACCCCTCCACTTT.

This clonotype was seen more than once but under ten times. The rearrangement links TRBV14 to TRBJ2-7; D remains ambiguous. This CDR3 spans 12 amino acids. Trimming left V 6 bases short and J 1 base short, with 7 bases between. CDR1 is SGHDN, CDR2 FVKESK, per germline. CDR3: CASSPFSYEQYF. The CDR3 DNA reads TGTGCCAGCAGTCCTTTTTCCTACGAGCAGTACTTC. Full variable domain (missing parts from reference TRBV14 and TRBJ2-7): EAGVTQFPSHSVIEKGQTVTLRCDPISGHDNLYWYRRVMGKEIKFLLHFVKESKQDESGMPNNRFLAERTGGTYSTLKVQPAELEDSGVYFCASSPFSYEQYFGPGTRLTVT.

V gene TRBV20-1 combines with J gene TRBJ2-3, with TRBD2 matching over 7 bases. Germline V gene data show CDR1 as DFQATT and CDR2 as SNEGSKA (reference sequence). The J segment lost 5 bases and the V segment lost 5 bases, leaving 10 bases of the junction unmatched. This CDR3 region has 14 residues. CDR3 loop: CSASSGDPGDTQYF. CDR3 bases: TGCAGTGCTTCGAGCGGGGATCCGGGAGATACGCAGTATTTT.